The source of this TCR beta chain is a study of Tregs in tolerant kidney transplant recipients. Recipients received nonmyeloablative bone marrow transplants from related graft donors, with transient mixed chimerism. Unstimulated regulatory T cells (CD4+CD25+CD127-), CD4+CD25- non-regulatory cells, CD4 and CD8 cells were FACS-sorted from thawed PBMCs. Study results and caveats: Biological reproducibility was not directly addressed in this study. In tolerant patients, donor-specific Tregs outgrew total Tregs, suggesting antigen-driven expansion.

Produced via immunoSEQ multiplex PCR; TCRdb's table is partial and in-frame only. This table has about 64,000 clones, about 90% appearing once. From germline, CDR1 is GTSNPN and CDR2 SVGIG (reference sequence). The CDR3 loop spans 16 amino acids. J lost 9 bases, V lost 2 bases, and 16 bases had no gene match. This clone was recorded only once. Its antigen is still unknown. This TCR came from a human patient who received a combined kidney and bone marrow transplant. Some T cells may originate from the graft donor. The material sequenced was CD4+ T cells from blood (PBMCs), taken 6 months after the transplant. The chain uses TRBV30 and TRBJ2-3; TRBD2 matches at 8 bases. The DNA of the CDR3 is TGTGCCTGGAGTCCCCTTGGGGTAGCGGGAAAGGACACGCAGTATTTT. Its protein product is CAWSPLGVAGKDTQYF.